This T cell receptor beta chain emerged from a study of blood T cell repertoires in COVID-19. Across the whole study: Samples of COVID-19 (acute and convalescent) were obtained from the United States, Italy and Spain. T cells, B-cell-depleted T cells, or PBMCs provided the cDNA or gDNA that served as material.

Source study methods: Researchers report that nucleated cell counts were estimated from reference gene primer amplification. Assay: immunoSEQ multiplex PCR; the TCRdb copy retains only in-frame clones and omits some. That table supplies the V and J calls and clone size; D and trimming were determined from the DNA. The profile shows about 35,000 clones, around 87% of them singletons. The source of this sequence is a human donor in a cohort sampled during active COVID-19. Sequencing was done on a sample of peripheral blood.

The chain's CDR3 is CASGTSGSYEQYF. The CDR3, as DNA: TGCGCCAGCGGGACTAGCGGTTCCTACGAGCAGTACTTC. The gene calls are TRBV4-1 and TRBJ2-7; 11 bases line up with TRBD2. The CDR3 is made up of 13 amino acids. Germline loops: CDR1 MGHRA, CDR2 YSYEKL. With V trimmed by 8 bases and J by 1 base, 1 base remained unmatched.